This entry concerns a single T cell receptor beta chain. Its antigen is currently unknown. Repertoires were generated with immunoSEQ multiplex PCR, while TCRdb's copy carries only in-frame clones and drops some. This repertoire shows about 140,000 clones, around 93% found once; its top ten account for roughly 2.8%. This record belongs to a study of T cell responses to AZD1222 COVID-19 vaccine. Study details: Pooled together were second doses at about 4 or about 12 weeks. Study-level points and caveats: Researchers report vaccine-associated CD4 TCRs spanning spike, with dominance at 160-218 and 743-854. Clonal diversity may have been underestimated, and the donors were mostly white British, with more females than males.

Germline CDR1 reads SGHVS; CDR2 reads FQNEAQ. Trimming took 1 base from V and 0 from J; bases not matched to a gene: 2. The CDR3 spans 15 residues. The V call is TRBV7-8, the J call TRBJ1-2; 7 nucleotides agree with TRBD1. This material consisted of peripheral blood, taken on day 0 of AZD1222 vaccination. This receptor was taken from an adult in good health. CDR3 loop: CASSLGTGTNYGYTF. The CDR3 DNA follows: TGTGCCAGCAGCTTAGGGACAGGTACTAACTATGGCTACACCTTC.